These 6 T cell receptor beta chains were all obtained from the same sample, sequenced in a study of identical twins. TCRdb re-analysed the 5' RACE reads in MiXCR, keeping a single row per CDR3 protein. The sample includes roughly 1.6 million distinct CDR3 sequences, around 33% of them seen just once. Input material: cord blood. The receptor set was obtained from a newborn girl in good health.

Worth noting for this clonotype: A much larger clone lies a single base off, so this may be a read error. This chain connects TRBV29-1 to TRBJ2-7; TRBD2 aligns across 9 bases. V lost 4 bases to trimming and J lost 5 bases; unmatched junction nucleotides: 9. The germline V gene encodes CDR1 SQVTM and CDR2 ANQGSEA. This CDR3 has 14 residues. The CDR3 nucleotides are TGCAGCGTTGGTGAGCTAGCGGGAAAGCACGAGCAGTACTTC. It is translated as CSVGELAGKHEQYF.

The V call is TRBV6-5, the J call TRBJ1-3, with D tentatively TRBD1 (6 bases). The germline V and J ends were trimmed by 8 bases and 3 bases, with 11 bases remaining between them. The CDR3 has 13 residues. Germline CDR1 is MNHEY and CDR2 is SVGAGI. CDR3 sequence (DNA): TGTGCCAGCGTGGCAGGGGTTGGAAACACCATATATTTT. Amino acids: CASVAGVGNTIYF.

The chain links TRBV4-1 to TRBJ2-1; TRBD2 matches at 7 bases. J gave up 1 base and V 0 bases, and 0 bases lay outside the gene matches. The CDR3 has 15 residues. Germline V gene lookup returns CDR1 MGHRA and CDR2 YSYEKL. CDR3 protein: CASSQEGGSYNEQFF. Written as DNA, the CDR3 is TGCGCCAGCAGCCAAGAGGGGGGGTCCTACAATGAGCAGTTCTTC.

The CDR3 is CASSPSGQDYGYTF. CDR3 nucleotides: TGTGCCAGCAGTCCCTCCGGGCAGGACTATGGCTACACCTTC. The chain couples TRBV27 to TRBJ1-2, with D unclear. The germline V and J ends were trimmed by 5 bases and 3 bases, with 13 bases remaining between them. Germline V gene data show CDR1 as MNHEY and CDR2 as SMNVEV (reference sequence). This CDR3 has 14 residues.

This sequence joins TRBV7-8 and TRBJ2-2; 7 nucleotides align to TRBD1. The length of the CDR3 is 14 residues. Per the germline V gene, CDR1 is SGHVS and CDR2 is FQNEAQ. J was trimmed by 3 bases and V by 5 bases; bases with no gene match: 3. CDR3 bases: TGTGCCAGCAGCGGCACAGGGGACACCGGGGAGCTGTTTTTT. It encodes CASSGTGDTGELFF.

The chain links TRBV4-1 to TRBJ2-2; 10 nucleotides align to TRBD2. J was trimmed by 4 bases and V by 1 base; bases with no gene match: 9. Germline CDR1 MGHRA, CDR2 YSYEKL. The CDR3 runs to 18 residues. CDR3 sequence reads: CASSQVALAGAVTGELFF. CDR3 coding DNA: TGCGCCAGCAGCCAAGTCGCCCTAGCGGGGGCGGTCACCGGGGAGCTGTTTTTT.